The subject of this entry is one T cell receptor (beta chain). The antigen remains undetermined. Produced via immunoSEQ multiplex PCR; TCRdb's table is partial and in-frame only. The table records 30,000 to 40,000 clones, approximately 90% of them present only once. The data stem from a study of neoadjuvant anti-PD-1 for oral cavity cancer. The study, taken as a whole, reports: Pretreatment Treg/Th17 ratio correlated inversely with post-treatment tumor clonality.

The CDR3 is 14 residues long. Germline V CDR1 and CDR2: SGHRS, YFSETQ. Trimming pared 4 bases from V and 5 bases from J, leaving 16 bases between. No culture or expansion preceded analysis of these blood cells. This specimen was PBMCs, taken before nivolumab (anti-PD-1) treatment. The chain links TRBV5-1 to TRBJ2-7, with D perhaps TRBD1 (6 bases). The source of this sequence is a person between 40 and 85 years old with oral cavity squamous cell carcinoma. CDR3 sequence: CASSDVQGFDEQYF. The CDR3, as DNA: TGCGCCAGCAGCGACGTACAGGGATTCGACGAGCAGTACTTC.